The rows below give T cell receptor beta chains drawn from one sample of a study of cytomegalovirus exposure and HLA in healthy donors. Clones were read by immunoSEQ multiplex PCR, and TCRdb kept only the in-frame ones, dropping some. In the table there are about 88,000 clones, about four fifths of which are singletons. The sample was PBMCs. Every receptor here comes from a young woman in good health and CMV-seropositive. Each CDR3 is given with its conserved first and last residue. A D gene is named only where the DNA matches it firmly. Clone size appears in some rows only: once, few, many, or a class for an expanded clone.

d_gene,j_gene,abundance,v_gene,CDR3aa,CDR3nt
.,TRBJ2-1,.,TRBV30,CACRTAYNEQFF,TGTGCCTGCCGGACAGCTTACAATGAGCAGTTCTTC
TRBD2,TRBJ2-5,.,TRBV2,CASRGLLAGGQETQYF,TGTGCCAGCAGGGGTCTTCTAGCGGGGGGCCAAGAGACCCAGTACTTC
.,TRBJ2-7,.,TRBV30,CAWSPLREQYF,TGTGCCTGGAGCCCTCTTCGCGAGCAGTACTTC
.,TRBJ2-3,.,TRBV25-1,CASSGLDWADTQYF,TGTGCCAGCAGTGGATTAGACTGGGCAGATACGCAGTATTTT
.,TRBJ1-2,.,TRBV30,CAWSVRGWRGNF,TGTGCCTGGAGTGTACGGGGCTGGAGGGGCAACTTC
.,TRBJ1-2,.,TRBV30,CAWSETGSWPYGYTF,TGTGCCTGGAGCGAAACAGGGAGTTGGCCCTATGGCTACACCTTC
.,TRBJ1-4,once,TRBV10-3,CATQAGQNEKLFF,TGTGCCACGCAGGCGGGCCAAAATGAAAAACTGTTTTTT
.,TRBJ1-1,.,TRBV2,CASSSFSEANF,TGTGCCAGCAGTAGCTTTTCTGAGGCGAACTTT
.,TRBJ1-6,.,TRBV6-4,CASSDEGDSPLHF,TGTGCCAGCAGTGATGAGGGAGATTCACCCCTCCACTTT
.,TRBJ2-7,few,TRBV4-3,CASSHDQSGAYEQYF,TGCGCCAGCAGCCACGACCAATCAGGGGCCTACGAGCAGTACTTC
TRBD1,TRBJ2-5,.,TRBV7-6,CASSIGQALGETQYF,TGTGCCAGCAGTATAGGACAGGCATTGGGGGAGACCCAGTACTTC
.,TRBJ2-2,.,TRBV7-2,CASSSGVIRELFF,TGTGCCAGCAGCTCGGGGGTCATCCGGGAGCTGTTTTTT
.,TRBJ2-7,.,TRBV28,CASTPSPEGVTYEQYF,TGTGCCAGCACCCCGTCCCCAGAGGGGGTAACCTACGAGCAGTACTTC
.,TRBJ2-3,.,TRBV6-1,CASSEARRGPHRTDTQYF,TGTGCCAGCAGTGAAGCGAGGAGGGGGCCCCATCGCACAGATACGCAGTATTTT
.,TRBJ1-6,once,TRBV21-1,CATPGVSGRFLYNSPLHF,TGTGCCACCCCGGGGGTCTCGGGAAGGTTTTTATATAATTCACCCCTCCACTTT
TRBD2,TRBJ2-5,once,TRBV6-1,CASAELAGGLETQYF,TGTGCCAGCGCAGAACTAGCGGGGGGTTTAGAGACCCAGTACTTC
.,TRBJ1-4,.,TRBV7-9,CASSPRQAGEGKLFF,TGTGCCAGCAGCCCCAGACAGGCCGGGGAGGGGAAACTGTTTTTT
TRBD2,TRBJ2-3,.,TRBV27,CASSQLAGGLTDTQYF,TGTGCCAGCAGTCAGCTAGCGGGGGGGCTCACAGATACGCAGTATTTT
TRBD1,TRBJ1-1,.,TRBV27,CASREWTGGHTEAFF,TGTGCCAGCAGGGAGTGGACAGGGGGGCACACTGAAGCTTTCTTT
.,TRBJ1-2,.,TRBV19,CASSITGPQGDGYTF,TGTGCCAGTAGTATAACGGGCCCCCAAGGGGATGGCTACACCTTC
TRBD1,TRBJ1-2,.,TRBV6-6,CASSYGTGGSYGYTF,TGTGCCAGCAGTTACGGGACAGGGGGTAGCTATGGCTACACCTTC
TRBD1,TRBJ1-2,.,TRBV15,CATSTGTGERGYTF,TGTGCCACCAGCACCGGGACAGGGGAAAGGGGCTACACCTTC
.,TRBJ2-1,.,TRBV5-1,CASSLLAGWGHNEQFF,TGCGCCAGCAGCCTGCTTGCAGGGTGGGGGCACAATGAGCAGTTCTTC
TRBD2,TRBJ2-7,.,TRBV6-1,CASSEALAGLRQYF,TGTGCCAGCAGTGAAGCCCTAGCGGGGTTGCGGCAGTACTTC